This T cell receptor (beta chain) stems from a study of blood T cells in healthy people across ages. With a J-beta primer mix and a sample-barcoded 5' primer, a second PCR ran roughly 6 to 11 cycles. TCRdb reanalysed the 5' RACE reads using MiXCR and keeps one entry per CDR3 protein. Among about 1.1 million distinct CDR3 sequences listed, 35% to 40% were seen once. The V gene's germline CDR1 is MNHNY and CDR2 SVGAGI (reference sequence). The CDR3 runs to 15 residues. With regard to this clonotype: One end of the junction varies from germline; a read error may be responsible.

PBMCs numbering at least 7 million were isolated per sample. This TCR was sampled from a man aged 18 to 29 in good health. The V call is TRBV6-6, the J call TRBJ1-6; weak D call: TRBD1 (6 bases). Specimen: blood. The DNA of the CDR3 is TGCGCCAGCAGCCGACAGGACTTTCAGAATTCACCCCTCCACTTT. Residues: CASSRQDFQNSPLHF.